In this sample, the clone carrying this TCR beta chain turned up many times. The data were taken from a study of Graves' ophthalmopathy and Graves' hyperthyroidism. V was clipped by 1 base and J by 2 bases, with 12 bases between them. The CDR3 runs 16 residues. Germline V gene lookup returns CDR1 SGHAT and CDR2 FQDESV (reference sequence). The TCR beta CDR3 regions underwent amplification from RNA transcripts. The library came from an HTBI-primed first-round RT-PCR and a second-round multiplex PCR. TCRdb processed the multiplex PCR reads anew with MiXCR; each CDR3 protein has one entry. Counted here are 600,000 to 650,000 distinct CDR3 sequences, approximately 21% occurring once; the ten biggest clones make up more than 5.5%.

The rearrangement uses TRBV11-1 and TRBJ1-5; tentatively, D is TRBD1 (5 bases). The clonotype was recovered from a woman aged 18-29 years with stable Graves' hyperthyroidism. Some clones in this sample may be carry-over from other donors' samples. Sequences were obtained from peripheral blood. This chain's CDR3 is CASSLVRGFGNQPQHF. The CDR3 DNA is TGTGCCAGCAGCTTAGTCCGGGGCTTTGGCAATCAGCCCCAGCATTTT.